A selection of T cell receptor beta chains follows, all from one sample in a study of T cell responses to AZD1222 COVID-19 vaccine. Sequencing used immunoSEQ multiplex PCR; TCRdb keeps in-frame clones, though not all of them. Of over 150,000 clones in the sample, about 88% were seen once. The sample consisted of peripheral blood, taken on day 0 of AZD1222 vaccination. These receptors originate from an adult in good health. CDR3s include the opening cysteine and the closing phenylalanine or tryptophan. The order of the fields is clone size, V gene, D gene, J gene, CDR3 protein, CDR3 DNA. A D gene is named only where the DNA matches it firmly. Clone sizes are given selectively: once, few, many, or a class where the clone is expanded.

>.|TRBV18|.|TRBJ2-5
CASSLNLQETQYF
TGTGCCAGCTCACTGAACCTTCAAGAGACCCAGTACTTC
>.|TRBV28|.|TRBJ1-1
CASSSPGTREAFF
TGTGCCAGCAGTTCTCCCGGGACAAGGGAAGCTTTCTTT
>.|TRBV18|.|TRBJ1-2
CASSLSNYGYTF
TGTGCCAGCTCCCTCTCTAACTATGGCTACACCTTC
>.|TRBV6-5|.|TRBJ2-7
CASSSPGQSYEQYF
TGTGCCAGCAGTTCCCCCGGCCAATCCTACGAGCAGTACTTC
>.|TRBV7-9|.|TRBJ2-6
CASSLYRDTGGSGANVLTF
TGTGCCAGCAGCTTATACCGGGACACCGGTGGGTCTGGGGCCAACGTCCTGACTTTC
>.|TRBV11-3|.|TRBJ2-2
CASSLVGGAGTGELFF
TGTGCCAGCAGCTTAGTTGGGGGCGCGGGCACCGGGGAGCTGTTTTTT
>.|TRBV27|TRBD1|TRBJ1-4
CASSLAGQGQREKLFF
TGTGCCAGCAGTCTCGCAGGACAGGGTCAGAGGGAAAAACTGTTTTTT
>once|TRBV6-5|.|TRBJ2-3
CATLGGGPDTQYF
TGTGCCACCCTGGGGGGGGGCCCAGATACGCAGTATTTT
>.|TRBV19|TRBD1|TRBJ1-5
CASIDRGRGQPQHF
TGTGCCAGTATCGACAGGGGTCGAGGTCAGCCCCAGCATTTT
>.|TRBV15|TRBD1|TRBJ1-2
CATSRAGNRGKDGYTF
TGTGCCACCAGCAGAGCCGGAAACAGGGGGAAGGACGGCTACACCTTC
>.|TRBV4-3|.|TRBJ1-4
CASSALGGNNEKLFF
TGCGCCAGCAGCGCCCTCGGGGGGAATAATGAAAAACTGTTTTTT
>.|TRBV28|TRBD1|TRBJ1-5
CASSPSTGGLGQPQHF
TGTGCCAGCAGTCCATCGACAGGGGGCTTGGGGCAGCCCCAGCATTTT
>.|TRBV5-4|.|TRBJ1-1
CASSLPGTANTEAFF
TGTGCCAGCAGCTTACCCGGGACTGCCAACACTGAAGCTTTCTTT
>once|TRBV18|.|TRBJ1-1
CASLVYKGGSEAFF
TGTGCCAGCTTAGTTTACAAGGGGGGATCTGAAGCTTTCTTT
>.|TRBV3-1/TRBV3-2|.|TRBJ1-2
CASSQGRARGHYGYTF
TGTGCCAGCAGCCAAGGCCGGGCCCGGGGGCACTATGGCTACACCTTC
>.|TRBV19|.|TRBJ1-2
CASSIALLGQLDGYTF
TGTGCCAGTAGTATCGCCCTCCTCGGACAGCTGGATGGCTACACCTTC
>.|TRBV29-1|TRBD1|TRBJ2-1
CSVGQGANNEQFF
TGCAGCGTTGGACAGGGGGCCAATAATGAGCAGTTCTTC
>few|TRBV19|.|TRBJ1-2
CASSMGVSYGYTF
TGTGCCAGTAGTATGGGGGTGAGCTATGGCTACACCTTC
>.|TRBV12-3/TRBV12-4|.|TRBJ1-6
CATQGPINSPLHF
TGTGCCACCCAGGGGCCGATTAATTCACCCCTCCACTTT
>.|TRBV15|.|TRBJ1-2
CATSRENQTPGPYGYTF
TGTGCCACCAGCAGAGAAAATCAGACCCCAGGACCTTATGGCTACACCTTC
>.|TRBV4-1|.|TRBJ2-3
CASSQALAGDTQYF
TGCGCCAGCAGCCAAGCTTTGGCGGGGGATACGCAGTATTTT
>.|TRBV19|.|TRBJ1-5
CASSIRSAISNQPQHF
TGTGCCAGTAGTATCCGGTCCGCAATTAGCAATCAGCCCCAGCATTTT
>.|TRBV7-8|.|TRBJ1-2
CASSLGQTNYGYTF
TGTGCCAGCAGCTTAGGACAGACGAACTATGGCTACACCTTC
>.|TRBV10-3|TRBD1|TRBJ2-5
CAPRGETQYF
TGTGCTCCCAGGGGGGAGACCCAGTACTTC
>.|TRBV7-9|.|TRBJ2-7
CASSFPGVEQYF
TGTGCCAGCAGCTTTCCAGGGGTCGAGCAGTACTTC
>.|TRBV5-6|.|TRBJ2-6
CASNRRRTGSGANVLTF
TGTGCCAGCAACAGGAGGAGGACCGGCTCTGGGGCCAACGTCCTGACTTTC
>.|TRBV7-9|TRBD1|TRBJ1-1
CASSLKGALFTEAFF
TGTGCCAGCAGTTTAAAGGGGGCCCTTTTCACTGAAGCTTTCTTT
>.|TRBV4-2|.|TRBJ2-3
CASSPGNRGDTQYF
TGTGCCAGCAGCCCAGGGAACCGCGGAGATACGCAGTATTTT
>.|TRBV29-1|.|TRBJ2-1
CSVRQQAYNEQFF
TGCAGCGTCAGGCAGCAGGCCTACAATGAGCAGTTCTTC
>.|TRBV3-1/TRBV3-2|TRBD2|TRBJ2-1
CASSQDGRGGAREQFF
TGTGCCAGCAGCCAAGATGGACGCGGGGGGGCCCGAGAGCAGTTCTTC
>.|TRBV5-1|TRBD1|TRBJ1-5
CASSPSDRTQPQHF
TGCGCCAGCAGCCCGTCGGACAGGACCCAGCCCCAGCATTTT
>.|TRBV4-1|TRBD1|TRBJ1-6
CASSQDLTGDNSPLHF
TGCGCCAGCAGCCAAGATCTAACAGGGGATAATTCACCCCTCCACTTT
>.|TRBV5-6|TRBD2|TRBJ2-1
CASSPRLAGGGEQFF
TGTGCCAGCAGCCCAAGACTAGCGGGGGGAGGTGAGCAGTTCTTC
>.|TRBV9|.|TRBJ2-1
CASSPEGSYNEQFF
TGTGCCAGCAGCCCAGAAGGGTCCTACAATGAGCAGTTCTTC
>.|TRBV4-3|.|TRBJ1-1
CASSQDLKTEAFF
TGCGCCAGCAGCCAAGATCTAAAAACTGAAGCTTTCTTT
>.|TRBV19|TRBD1|TRBJ1-2
CASSIARQGIYGYTF
TGTGCCAGTAGTATAGCCCGACAGGGGATCTATGGCTACACCTTC
>.|TRBV25-1|TRBD1|TRBJ1-2
CASRAPMTGGEGGYTF
TGTGCCAGCAGAGCCCCAATGACAGGGGGCGAGGGTGGCTACACCTTC
>.|TRBV10-3|.|TRBJ1-2
CAITLDRAHGYTF
TGTGCCATCACTTTAGACAGAGCTCATGGCTACACCTTC
>.|TRBV7-8|TRBD1|TRBJ1-6
CASTGTGGNNSPLHF
TGTGCCAGTACCGGGACAGGGGGCAATAATTCACCCCTCCACTTT
>once|TRBV11-2|.|TRBJ1-4
CASSLGGAGAELFF
TGTGCCAGCAGCCTGGGGGGAGCAGGGGCGGAACTGTTTTTT
>.|TRBV10-3|.|TRBJ2-1
CAISPSRDQNEQFF
TGTGCCATCAGTCCCTCTCGGGACCAAAATGAGCAGTTCTTC
>.|TRBV4-1|.|TRBJ2-5
CASSLRTGGEAETQYF
TGCGCCAGCAGCCTAAGGACGGGGGGCGAGGCGGAGACCCAGTACTTC
>.|TRBV28|.|TRBJ2-1
CASSYLSSYNEQFF
TGTGCCAGCAGTTATTTGAGCTCCTACAATGAGCAGTTCTTC
>.|TRBV4-1|.|TRBJ1-1
CASSQDRGDNTEAFF
TGCGCCAGCAGCCAAGATCGGGGGGATAACACTGAAGCTTTCTTT
>.|TRBV7-2|.|TRBJ2-1
CASSRSQYNEQFF
TGTGCCAGCAGCCGGAGCCAATACAATGAGCAGTTCTTC
>.|TRBV30|.|TRBJ2-7
CAWTRGGVDEQYF
TGTGCCTGGACCCGCGGCGGGGTAGACGAGCAGTACTTC
>.|TRBV27|TRBD1|TRBJ1-5
CASSPTGGHQPQHF
TGTGCCAGCAGTCCGACAGGGGGCCATCAGCCCCAGCATTTT
>.|TRBV19|.|TRBJ1-5
CASTPLTQEEPQHF
TGTGCCAGTACCCCGCTGACCCAGGAGGAGCCCCAGCATTTT
>.|TRBV29-1|.|TRBJ1-5
CSVASDYSNQPQHF
TGCAGCGTTGCCTCAGATTATAGCAATCAGCCCCAGCATTTT
>.|TRBV4-3|TRBD1|TRBJ1-1
CASSQDRGRNTEAFF
TGCGCCAGCAGCCAAGACAGGGGGCGAAACACTGAAGCTTTCTTT
>.|TRBV28|.|TRBJ2-7
CASSLWGDTSYEQYF
TGTGCCAGCAGTTTATGGGGGGACACCTCCTACGAGCAGTACTTC